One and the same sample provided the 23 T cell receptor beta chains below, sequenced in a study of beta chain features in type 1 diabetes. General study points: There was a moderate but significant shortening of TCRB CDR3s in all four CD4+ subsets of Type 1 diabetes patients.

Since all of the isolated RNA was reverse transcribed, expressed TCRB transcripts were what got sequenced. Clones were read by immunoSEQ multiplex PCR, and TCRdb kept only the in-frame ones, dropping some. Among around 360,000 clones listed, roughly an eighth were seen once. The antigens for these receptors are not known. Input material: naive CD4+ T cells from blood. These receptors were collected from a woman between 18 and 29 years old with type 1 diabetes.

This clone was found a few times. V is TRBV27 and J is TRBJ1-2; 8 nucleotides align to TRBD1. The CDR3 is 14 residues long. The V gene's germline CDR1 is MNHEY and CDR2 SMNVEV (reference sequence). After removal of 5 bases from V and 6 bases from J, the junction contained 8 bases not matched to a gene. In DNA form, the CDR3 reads TGTGCCAGCAGTCTCAGGGGGCGGTATGATGGCTACACCTTC. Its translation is CASSLRGRYDGYTF.

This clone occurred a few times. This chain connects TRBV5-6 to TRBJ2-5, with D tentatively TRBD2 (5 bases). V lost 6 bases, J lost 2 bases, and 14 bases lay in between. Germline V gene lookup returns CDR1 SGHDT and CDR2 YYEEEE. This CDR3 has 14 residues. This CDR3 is CASNVRTVQETQYF. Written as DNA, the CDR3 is TGTGCCAGCAACGTTCGGACTGTGCAAGAGACCCAGTACTTC.

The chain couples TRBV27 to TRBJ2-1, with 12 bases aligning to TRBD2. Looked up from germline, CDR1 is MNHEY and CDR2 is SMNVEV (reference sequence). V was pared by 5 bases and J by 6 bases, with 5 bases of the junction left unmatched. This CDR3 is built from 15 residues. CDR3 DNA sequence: TGTGCCAGCAGTAGACTAGCGGGAGTCTCCAATGAGCAGTTCTTC. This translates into CASSRLAGVSNEQFF.

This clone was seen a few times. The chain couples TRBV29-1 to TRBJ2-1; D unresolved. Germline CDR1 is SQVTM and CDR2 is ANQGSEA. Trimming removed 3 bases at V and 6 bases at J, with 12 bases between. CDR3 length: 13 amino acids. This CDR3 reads CSVEINRFNEQFF. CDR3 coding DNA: TGCAGCGTTGAGATAAATCGGTTCAATGAGCAGTTCTTC.

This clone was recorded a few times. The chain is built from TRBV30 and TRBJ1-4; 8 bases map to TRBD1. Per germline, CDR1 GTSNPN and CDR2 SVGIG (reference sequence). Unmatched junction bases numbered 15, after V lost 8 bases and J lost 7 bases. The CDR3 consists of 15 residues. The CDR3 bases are TGTGCCGGGTCGAACGGACAGGGCGCACTTGAAAAACTGTTTTTT. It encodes CAGSNGQGALEKLFF. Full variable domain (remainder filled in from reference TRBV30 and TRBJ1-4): SQTIHQWPATLVQPVGSPLSLECTVEGTSNPNLYWYRQAAGRGLQLLFYSVGIGQISSEVPQNLSASRPQDRQFILSSKKLLLSDSGFYLCAGSNGQGALEKLFFGSGTQLSVL.

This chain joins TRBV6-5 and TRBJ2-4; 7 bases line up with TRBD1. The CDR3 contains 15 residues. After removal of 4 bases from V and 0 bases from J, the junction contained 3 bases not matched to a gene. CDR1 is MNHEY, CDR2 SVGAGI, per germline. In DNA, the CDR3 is TGTGCCAGCAGTTCGGGACAGCTAGCCAAAAACATTCAGTACTTC. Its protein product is CASSSGQLAKNIQYF.

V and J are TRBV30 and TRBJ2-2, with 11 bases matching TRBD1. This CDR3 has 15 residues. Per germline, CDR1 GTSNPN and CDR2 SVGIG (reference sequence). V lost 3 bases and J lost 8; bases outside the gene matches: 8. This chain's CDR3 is CAWSRGQGAGGELFF. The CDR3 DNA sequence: TGTGCCTGGAGCCGTGGACAGGGGGCTGGGGGGGAGCTGTTTTTT.

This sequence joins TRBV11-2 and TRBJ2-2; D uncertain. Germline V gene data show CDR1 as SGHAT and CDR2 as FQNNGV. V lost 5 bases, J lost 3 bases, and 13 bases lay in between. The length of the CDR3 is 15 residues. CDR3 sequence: CASSPHNSHTGELFF. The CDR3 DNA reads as TGTGCCAGCAGCCCACACAATTCCCACACCGGGGAGCTGTTTTTT.

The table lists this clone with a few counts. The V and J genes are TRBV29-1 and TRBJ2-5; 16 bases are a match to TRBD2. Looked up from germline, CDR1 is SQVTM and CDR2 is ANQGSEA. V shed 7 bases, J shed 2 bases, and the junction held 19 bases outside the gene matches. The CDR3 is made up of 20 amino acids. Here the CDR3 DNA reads TGCAGCGCTACGCCGTGGGAACCGGGACTAGCGGGAGGGCCACAAGAGACCCAGTACTTC. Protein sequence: CSATPWEPGLAGGPQETQYF.

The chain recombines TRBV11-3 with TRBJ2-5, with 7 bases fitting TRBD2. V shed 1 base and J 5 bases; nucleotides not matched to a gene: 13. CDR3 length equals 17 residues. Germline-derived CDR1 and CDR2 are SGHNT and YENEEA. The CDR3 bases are TGTGCCAGCAGCTTAGGATCGGGCTCCTTGGGAGGGGAGACCCAGTACTTC. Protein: CASSLGSGSLGGETQYF.

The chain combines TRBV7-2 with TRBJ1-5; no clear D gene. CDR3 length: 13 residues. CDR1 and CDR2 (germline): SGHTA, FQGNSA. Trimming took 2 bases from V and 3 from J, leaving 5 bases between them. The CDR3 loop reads CASSLSNNQPQHF. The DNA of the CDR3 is TGTGCCAGCAGCTTAAGCAACAATCAGCCCCAGCATTTT.

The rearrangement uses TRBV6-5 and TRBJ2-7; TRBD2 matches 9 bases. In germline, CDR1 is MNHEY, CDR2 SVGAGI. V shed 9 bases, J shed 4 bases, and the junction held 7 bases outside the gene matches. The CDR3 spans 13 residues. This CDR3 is CASREAGGYEQYF. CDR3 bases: TGTGCCAGTCGAGAAGCGGGGGGATACGAGCAGTACTTC.

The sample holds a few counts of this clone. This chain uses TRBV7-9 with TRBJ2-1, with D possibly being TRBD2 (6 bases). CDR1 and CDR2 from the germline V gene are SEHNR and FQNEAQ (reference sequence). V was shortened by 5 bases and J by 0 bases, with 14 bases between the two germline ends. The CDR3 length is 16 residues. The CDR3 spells CASSPNSGSSYNEQFF. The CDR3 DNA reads TGTGCCAGCAGCCCGAACAGCGGGTCCTCCTACAATGAGCAGTTCTTC.

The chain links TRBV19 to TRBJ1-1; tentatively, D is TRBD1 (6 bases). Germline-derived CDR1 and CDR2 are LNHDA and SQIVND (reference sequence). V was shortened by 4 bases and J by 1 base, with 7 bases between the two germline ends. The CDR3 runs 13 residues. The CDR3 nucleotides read TGTGCCAGTAGTACAGGGGCGAACACTGAAGCTTTCTTT. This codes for CASSTGANTEAFF.

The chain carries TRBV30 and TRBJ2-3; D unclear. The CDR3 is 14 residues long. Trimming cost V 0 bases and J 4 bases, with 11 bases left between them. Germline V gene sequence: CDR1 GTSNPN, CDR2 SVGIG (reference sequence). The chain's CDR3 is CAWSVTGSPDTQYF. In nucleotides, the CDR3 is TGTGCCTGGAGTGTAACCGGGTCCCCAGATACGCAGTATTTT. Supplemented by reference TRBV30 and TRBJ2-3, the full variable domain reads SQTIHQWPATLVQPVGSPLSLECTVEGTSNPNLYWYRQAAGRGLQLLFYSVGIGQISSEVPQNLSASRPQDRQFILSSKKLLLSDSGFYLCAWSVTGSPDTQYFGPGTRLTVL.

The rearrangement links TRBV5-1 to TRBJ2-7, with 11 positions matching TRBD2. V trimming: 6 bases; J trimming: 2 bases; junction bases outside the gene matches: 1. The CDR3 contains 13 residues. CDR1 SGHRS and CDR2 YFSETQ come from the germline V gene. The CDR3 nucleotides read TGCGCCAGCATGGGACTAGCGGCCTACGAGCAGTACTTC. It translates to CASMGLAAYEQYF. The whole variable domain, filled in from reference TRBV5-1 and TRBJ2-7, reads KAGVTQTPRYLIKTRGQQVTLSCSPISGHRSVSWYQQTPGQGLQFLFEYFSETQRNKGNFPGRFSGRQFSNSRSEMNVSTLELGDSALYLCASMGLAAYEQYFGPGTRLTVT.

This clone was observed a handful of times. The CDR3 DNA follows: TGTGCCAGCAGCTTAGTCAAAAACAAACATACGCAGTATTTT. It specifies CASSLVKNKHTQYF. The chain employs TRBV7-2 and TRBJ2-3; D is ambiguous. This CDR3 contains 14 residues. CDR1 is SGHTA, CDR2 FQGNSA, per germline. V lost 1 base and J 7 bases, leaving 12 bases between the germline ends.

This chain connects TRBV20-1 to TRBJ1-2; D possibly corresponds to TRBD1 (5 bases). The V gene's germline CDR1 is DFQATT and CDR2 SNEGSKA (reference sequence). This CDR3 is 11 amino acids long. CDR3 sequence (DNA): TGCAGCGCGGGGGTTGACTATGGCTACACCTTC. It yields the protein CSAGVDYGYTF.

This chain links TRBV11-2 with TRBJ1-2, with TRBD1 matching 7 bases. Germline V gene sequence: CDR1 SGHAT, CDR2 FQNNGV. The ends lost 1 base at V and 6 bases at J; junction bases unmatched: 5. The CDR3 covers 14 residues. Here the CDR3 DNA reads TGTGCCAGCAGCTTAGCTAGGACAGGAGATGGCTACACCTTC. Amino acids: CASSLARTGDGYTF.

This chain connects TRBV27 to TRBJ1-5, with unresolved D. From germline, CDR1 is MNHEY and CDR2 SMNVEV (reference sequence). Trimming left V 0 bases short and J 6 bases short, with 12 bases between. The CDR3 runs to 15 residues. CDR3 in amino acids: CASSLSWRDGQPQHF. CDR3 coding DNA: TGTGCCAGCAGTTTATCATGGAGGGATGGTCAGCCCCAGCATTTT.

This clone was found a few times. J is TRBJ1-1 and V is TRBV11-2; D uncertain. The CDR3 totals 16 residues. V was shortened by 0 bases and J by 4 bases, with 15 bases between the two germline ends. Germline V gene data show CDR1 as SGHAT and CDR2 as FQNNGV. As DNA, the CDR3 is TGTGCCAGCAGCTTAGAACCCTTTCATGGGAGCACTGAAGCTTTCTTT. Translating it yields CASSLEPFHGSTEAFF.

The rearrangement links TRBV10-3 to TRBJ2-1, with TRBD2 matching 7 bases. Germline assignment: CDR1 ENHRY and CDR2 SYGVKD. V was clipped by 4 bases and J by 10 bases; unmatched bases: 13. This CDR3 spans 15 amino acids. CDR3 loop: CAISATGLTTDEQFF. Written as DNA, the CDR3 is TGTGCCATCAGTGCCACGGGACTAACGACCGACGAGCAGTTCTTC.

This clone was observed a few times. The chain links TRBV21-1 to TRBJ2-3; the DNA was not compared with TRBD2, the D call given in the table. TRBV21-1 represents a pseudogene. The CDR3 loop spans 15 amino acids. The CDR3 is CASSKSITNTDTQYF. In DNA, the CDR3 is TGTGCCAGCAGCAAATCTATAACGAATACAGATACGCAGTATTTT.